Listed here is a single TCR beta chain. The antigen remains unidentified. This entry is derived from a study of monozygotic twins with inflammatory bowel disease. Points from the study as a whole: No single strong signal or clonotype associated with IBD was supported.

Via template switching, UMIs carrying a 6-nucleotide sample barcode were introduced. TCRdb re-called the 5' RACE reads and gives one entry per CDR3 protein, without DNA. This repertoire includes 200,000 to 250,000 distinct CDR3 sequences. Source material: blood. This clonotype was sampled from a human donor with ulcerative colitis or Crohn's disease, or a healthy co-twin of an affected twin (not recorded which).

The CDR3: CASSSQQGLSGANVLTF. The genes are TRBV11-2 and TRBJ2-6; TCRdb picks TRBD1, but there is no DNA to check that call. Germline V gene data show CDR1 as SGHAT and CDR2 as FQNNGV. The CDR3 runs to 17 residues.